Listed here are 26 T cell receptor beta chains from one sample, sequenced in a study of T-cell reconstitution after alpha-beta-depleted transplantation in children. Unique molecular identifiers were used to barcode this TCRbeta library. TCRdb re-called the PCR reads with MiXCR, one entry per CDR3 protein. The sample holds just over 350,000 distinct CDR3 sequences, 10% to 15% seen once. The sequences come from PBMCs, collected from the stem cell graft. All receptors come from a human donor who donated a stem cell graft to a child with Fanconi anemia.

This chain connects TRBV7-7 to TRBJ2-3; D gene unclear. The CDR3 sequence is 13 residues long. Trimming removed 4 bases from V and 6 bases from J, with 11 bases in between. Germline values: CDR1 SSHAT, CDR2 FNYEAQ (reference sequence). Here the CDR3 reads CASSSQQQDTQYF. CDR3 sequence (DNA): TGTGCCAGCAGCTCCCAACAGCAGGATACGCAGTATTTT. The variable domain in full, with the rest retrieved from reference TRBV7-7 and TRBJ2-3, is GAGVSQSPRYKVTKRGQDVTLRCDPISSHATLYWYQQALGQGPEFLTYFNYEAQPDKSGLPSDRFSAERPEGSISTLTIQRTEQRDSAMYRCASSSQQQDTQYFGPGTRLTVL.

This clonotype was seen more than once but under ten times. The chain employs TRBV28 and TRBJ2-5; no clear D gene. The CDR3 has 13 residues. The germline CDR1 and CDR2 sequences are MDHEN and SYDVKM. V was clipped by 5 bases and J by 5 bases, with 12 bases between them. The CDR3: CASSVRAGETQYF. CDR3 nucleotide sequence: TGTGCCAGCAGTGTCCGGGCCGGGGAGACCCAGTACTTC. Based on the CDR3 plus reference TRBV28 and TRBJ2-5, the full variable domain is DVKVTQSSRYLVKRTGEKVFLECVQDMDHENMFWYRQDPGLGLRLIYFSYDVKMKEKGDIPEGYSVSREKKERFSLILESASTNQTSMYLCASSVRAGETQYFGPGTRLLVL.

This clonotype was seen many times. The chain links TRBV2 to TRBJ1-1; D gene uncertain. Germline assignment: CDR1 SNHLY and CDR2 FYNNEI. This CDR3 contains 11 residues. Trimming removed 5 bases from V and 8 bases from J, with 9 bases in between. CDR3 sequence reads: CASSYDGEAFF. The CDR3 bases are TGTGCCAGCAGTTACGACGGAGAAGCTTTCTTT.

V is TRBV28 and J is TRBJ1-4; D uncertain. Trimming cost V 7 bases and J 0 bases, with 6 bases left between them. This CDR3 has 13 residues. CDR1 is MDHEN, CDR2 SYDVKM, per germline. The DNA for the CDR3 is TGTGCCAGCACCATCACAACTAATGAAAAACTGTTTTTT. Translating it yields CASTITTNEKLFF.

This clonotype was seen a few times. The chain joins TRBV9 to TRBJ1-6; no clear D. The V gene lost 2 bases and the J gene lost 7 bases, with 7 bases spanning the gap. The length of the CDR3 is 13 residues. The germline CDR1 and CDR2 sequences are SGDLS and YYNGEE. CDR3 residues: CASSVTWNSPLHF. The CDR3 coding sequence is TGTGCCAGCAGCGTTACCTGGAATTCACCCCTCCACTTT.

V is TRBV7-9 and J is TRBJ1-4; possible D gene TRBD1, 5 bases. CDR3 length equals 14 residues. Germline CDR1 reads SEHNR; CDR2 reads FQNEAQ (reference sequence). Trimming cost V 2 bases and J 8 bases, with 12 bases left between them. For the CDR3, the DNA is TGTGCCAGCAGCTTACGGGGACGGAGGGAAAAACTGTTTTTT. Translated, it gives CASSLRGRREKLFF.

The table lists this clonotype with a few counts. The chain carries TRBV5-1 and TRBJ1-1; D perhaps matches TRBD1 (5 bases). Germline CDR1 is SGHRS and CDR2 is YFSETQ. V lost 4 bases, J lost 5 bases, and 21 bases lay in between. This CDR3 has 16 amino acids. CDR3 loop: CASSPIPDIFGTEAFF. CDR3 in DNA: TGCGCCAGCAGCCCAATTCCGGACATCTTCGGGACTGAAGCTTTCTTT.

This clonotype was counted only a few times. This chain connects TRBV7-9 to TRBJ1-3; D is unclear. V was shortened by 7 bases and J by 5 bases, with 6 bases between the two germline ends. CDR3 length: 11 amino acids. Germline V gives CDR1 SEHNR, CDR2 FQNEAQ (reference sequence). CDR3 nucleotides: TGTGCCAGCAAACCCAGAAACACCATATATTTT. Translated: CASKPRNTIYF.

This clonotype showed up many times. V gene TRBV12-2 combines with J gene TRBJ2-5; TRBD1, the D gene given by the table, was not confirmed from the DNA. TRBV12-2 is an annotated pseudogene. The length of the CDR3 is 18 residues. In DNA form, the CDR3 reads TGTGCAAGTCGCTTAGACATGGACAGAGCCGTTTTCCAAGAGACCCAGTACTTC. Protein sequence: CASRLDMDRAVFQETQYF.

This clonotype came up a few times. V gene TRBV7-8 combines with J gene TRBJ2-7; D unresolved. V was clipped by 2 bases and J by 7 bases, with 12 bases between them. The length of the CDR3 is 13 residues. Germline loops: CDR1 SGHVS, CDR2 FQNEAQ. In DNA form, the CDR3 reads TGTGCCAGCAGCTTATCCGGCTCGAGAGAGCAGTACGTC. It translates to CASSLSGSREQYV.

This chain connects TRBV12-3 or TRBV12-4 to TRBJ2-5, with 7 bases matching TRBD2. Trimming took 7 bases from V and 10 from J; bases not matched to a gene: 9. The CDR3 runs to 12 residues. The CDR3 region has the DNA TGTGCCAGCATGAGGGCCTCGGGGGGCCAGTACTTC. Translating gives CASMRASGGQYF.

The table lists this clonotype with many counts. The rearrangement joins TRBV7-9 to TRBJ1-1; D is unresolved. Trimming shortened V by 3 bases and J by 4 bases, and 9 bases separated the two germline ends. CDR1 and CDR2 (germline): SEHNR, FQNEAQ (reference sequence). There are 13 residues in the CDR3. The CDR3 DNA is TGTGCCAGCAGCTTTTCCGAGGGCACTGAAGCTTTCTTT. It is translated as CASSFSEGTEAFF.

The chain combines TRBV9 with TRBJ2-1, with D maybe TRBD1 (5 bases). V was cut by 2 bases and J by 0 bases, with 9 bases left in between. CDR1 is SGDLS and CDR2 is YYNGEE in the germline V gene. The length of the CDR3 is 15 residues. The CDR3 reads CASSVQGSSYNEQFF. The CDR3 coding sequence is TGTGCCAGCAGCGTTCAGGGCAGCTCCTACAATGAGCAGTTCTTC.

This clonotype has ten or more counts. This chain uses TRBV28 with TRBJ1-1; D not certain. Looked up from germline, CDR1 is MDHEN and CDR2 is SYDVKM. The V gene lost 6 bases and the J gene lost 5 bases, with 7 bases spanning the gap. There are 11 residues in the CDR3. CDR3 residues: CASRQVTEAFF. The CDR3, as DNA: TGTGCCAGCAGACAAGTGACTGAAGCTTTCTTT.

This clonotype was seen a few times. The chain uses TRBV13 and TRBJ2-3, with 12 bases matching TRBD2. Looked up from germline, CDR1 is PRHDT and CDR2 is FYEKMQ (reference sequence). After removal of 3 bases from V and 3 bases from J, the junction contained 4 bases not matched to a gene. The CDR3 is made up of 16 amino acids. This chain's CDR3 is CASSFRLAGATDTQYF. The CDR3 nucleotides read TGTGCCAGCAGCTTTCGACTAGCGGGGGCAACAGATACGCAGTATTTT.

The chain combines TRBV6-1 with TRBJ2-7; D may be TRBD1 (5 bases). From germline, CDR1 is MNHNS and CDR2 SASEGT. This CDR3 is built from 13 residues. The V and J ends lost 6 bases and 5 bases respectively, with 14 bases between them. This chain's CDR3 is CASRPGNPDEQYF. As DNA, the CDR3 is TGTGCCAGCAGACCAGGGAATCCGGACGAGCAGTACTTC.

V is TRBV9 and J is TRBJ2-1; 13 bases map to TRBD2. This CDR3 comprises 16 residues. After removal of 4 bases from V and 9 bases from J, the junction contained 10 bases not matched to a gene. Germline CDR1 reads SGDLS; CDR2 reads YYNGEE. Written as DNA, the CDR3 is TGTGCCAGCAGCCCCACTAGCGGGGGGGCCGTGCGTGAGCAGTTCTTC. Its protein is CASSPTSGGAVREQFF.

V gene TRBV6-1 combines with J gene TRBJ2-7; TRBD2 agrees at 7 bases. Looked up from germline, CDR1 is MNHNS and CDR2 is SASEGT. The V segment lost 6 bases and the J segment 2 bases; nucleotides outside the gene matches: 13. There are 16 residues in the CDR3. CDR3 sequence reads: CASRAPGGGSPYEQYF. CDR3 in DNA: TGTGCCAGCAGAGCCCCCGGCGGGGGATCACCCTACGAGCAGTACTTC.

This clonotype was seen at least ten times. This sequence joins TRBV11-2 and TRBJ2-5; the D gene is possibly TRBD1 (5 bases). V lost 1 base and J lost 3, with 9 bases in between. CDR3 length: 14 amino acids. Germline V gene lookup returns CDR1 SGHAT and CDR2 FQNNGV. For the CDR3, the DNA is TGTGCCAGCAGCTTAGTAGGGGTAAAAGAGACCCAGTACTTC. This sequence encodes CASSLVGVKETQYF.

This sequence joins TRBV12-3 or TRBV12-4 and TRBJ1-2, with D perhaps TRBD1 (5 bases). The CDR3 totals 13 residues. Deletions cut 7 bases from V and 8 bases from J, with 17 bases between. The CDR3 sequence is CASTTFKGIGYTF. The CDR3 nucleotides are TGTGCCAGCACCACCTTTAAGGGGATAGGCTACACCTTC.

The chain recombines TRBV5-1 with TRBJ2-5; D is undetermined. Germline V CDR1 and CDR2: SGHRS, YFSETQ. This CDR3 has 14 amino acids. V shed 3 bases and J shed 5 bases, with 14 bases lying between them. The CDR3 is CASSYTPVMETQYF. In DNA, the CDR3 is TGCGCCAGCAGCTACACTCCTGTCATGGAGACCCAGTACTTC.

Many counts were recorded for this clonotype. The chain combines TRBV12-3 or TRBV12-4 with TRBJ1-2; the D gene is possibly TRBD1 (6 bases). The CDR3 covers 13 residues. V was pared by 6 bases and J by 4 bases, with 12 bases between. CDR3 nucleotides: TGTGCCAGCAGCCCCAGGGGCGGCTATGGCTACACCTTC. Translating gives CASSPRGGYGYTF.

This clonotype was picked up a small number of times. This sequence joins TRBV6-1 and TRBJ2-7; D possibly matches TRBD1 or TRBD2 (5 bases each). The CDR3 consists of 18 residues. The V and J ends lost 1 base and 1 base respectively, with 20 bases between them. Germline CDR1 and CDR2: MNHNS and SASEGT. CDR3 sequence reads: CASSEEVSIAEGSYEQYV. The CDR3 region has the DNA TGTGCCAGCAGTGAAGAGGTCTCTATCGCCGAGGGGTCCTACGAGCAGTACGTC.

Only a few counts were recorded for this clonotype. The CDR3 nucleotides are TGCAGTGCTTCCCCAGGGGGGAAATACGAGCAGTACTTC. Protein: CSASPGGKYEQYF. This chain uses TRBV20-1 with TRBJ2-7, with TRBD1 as a possible D gene (7 bases). In germline, CDR1 is DFQATT, CDR2 SNEGSKA (reference sequence). This CDR3 is built from 13 residues. V was trimmed by 5 bases and J by 4 bases, leaving 15 bases between them.

V is TRBV29-1 and J is TRBJ2-3, with TRBD1 identical over 8 bases. Germline CDR1 reads SQVTM; CDR2 reads ANQGSEA. The CDR3 length is 11 residues. J gave up 9 bases and V 7 bases, and 6 bases lay outside the gene matches. Written as DNA, the CDR3 is TGCAGCGCCTCACAGGGGGGCACGCAGTATTTT. Amino acid sequence: CSASQGGTQYF.

This clonotype was seen a few times. This CDR3 is CAISEVLAFF. DNA for the CDR3: TGTGCCATCAGTGAGGTCCTGGCTTTCTTT. This chain uses TRBV10-3 with TRBJ1-1, with no clear D. The ends were cut back, 2 bases at V and 11 bases at J, with 6 bases in the middle. In germline, CDR1 is ENHRY, CDR2 SYGVKD. This CDR3 comprises 10 residues.